One and the same sample provided the 23 T cell receptor beta chains below, sequenced in a study of technical replicates of blood from several donors. The data were produced by immunoSEQ multiplex PCR, yet TCRdb's version contains in-frame clones alone and is incomplete. The sample lists more than 70,000 clones, about 96% occurring once. Source material: T cells isolated from PBMCs. All receptors come from a human donor in good health.

CDR3 in DNA: TGTGCCAGCAGTGTTGAGGGGAACACTGAAGCTTTCTTT. Its translation: CASSVEGNTEAFF. The J gene is TRBJ1-1, the V gene TRBV6-4, with D uncertain. V shed 4 bases and J shed 1 base, with 7 bases lying between them. Germline CDR1 is MRHNA and CDR2 is SNTAGT. The CDR3 consists of 13 residues.

The chain joins TRBV14 to TRBJ1-1; D is undetermined. Trimming removed 5 bases from V and 0 bases from J, with 7 bases in between. This CDR3 has 13 amino acids. The germline V gene has CDR1 SGHDN and CDR2 FVKESK. This CDR3 reads CASSSMLNTEAFF. The DNA of the CDR3 is TGTGCCAGCAGCTCCATGTTGAACACTGAAGCTTTCTTT.

The V gene is TRBV9, the J gene TRBJ1-1, with 10 bases lining up with TRBD1. The CDR3 has 13 residues. From germline, CDR1 is SGDLS and CDR2 YYNGEE. After removal of 3 bases from V and 10 bases from J, the junction contained 6 bases not matched to a gene. The CDR3 loop reads CASSGGTGDGAFF. CDR3 sequence (DNA): TGTGCCAGCAGCGGCGGGACAGGGGATGGAGCTTTCTTT.

V is TRBV6-1 and J is TRBJ1-1, with D uncertain. CDR1 is MNHNS and CDR2 is SASEGT in the germline V gene. CDR3 length equals 11 residues. Trimming removed 7 bases from V and 1 base from J, with 4 bases in between. The CDR3 nucleotides read TGTGCCAGCAACAGGAACACTGAAGCTTTCTTT. Translating gives CASNRNTEAFF.

The chain couples TRBV11-2 to TRBJ2-6; TRBD2 aligns across 10 bases. Trimming took 5 bases from V and 2 from J; bases not matched to a gene: 6. The CDR3 has 17 amino acids. CDR1 is SGHAT and CDR2 is FQNNGV in the germline V gene. CDR3 region: CASSLKREGPGANVLTF. CDR3 nucleotides: TGTGCCAGCAGCCTAAAGCGGGAGGGCCCTGGGGCCAACGTCCTGACTTTC.

This sequence joins TRBV4-1 and TRBJ2-7; D uncertain. V lost 3 bases and J 0 bases, leaving 6 bases between the germline ends. In germline, CDR1 is MGHRA, CDR2 YSYEKL. The CDR3 extends over 13 amino acids. For the CDR3, the DNA is TGCGCCAGCAGCCAGGCCTTCTCCTACGAGCAGTACTTC. Its protein is CASSQAFSYEQYF.

The rearrangement joins TRBV15 to TRBJ2-3; no clear D gene. Between the trimmed V and J ends, which lost 0 bases and 2 bases, there was a span of 6 bases. Per the germline V gene, CDR1 is LNHNV and CDR2 is YYDKDF (reference sequence). This CDR3 region has 14 residues. The CDR3 nucleotides are TGTGCCACCAGCAGAGACAGAAACACAGATACGCAGTATTTT. It codes for CATSRDRNTDTQYF.

The chain recombines TRBV10-3 with TRBJ2-5; the D gene is possibly TRBD1 (5 bases). Germline assignment: CDR1 ENHRY and CDR2 SYGVKD. V lost 5 bases and J 5 bases, leaving 15 bases between the germline ends. The CDR3 covers 14 residues. The CDR3 DNA reads as TGTGCCATCAGTCCCTTAGGGGATCGGGAGACCCAGTACTTC. It is translated as CAISPLGDRETQYF.

This chain uses TRBV6-4 with TRBJ2-3; the match to TRBD2 covers 10 bases. Germline trimming cut 7 bases from V and 2 bases from J; bases unmatched to any gene: 3. The germline CDR1 and CDR2 sequences are MRHNA and SNTAGT. The CDR3 sequence is 14 residues long. The CDR3 is CASNTSGNTDTQYF. DNA for the CDR3: TGTGCCAGCAATACTAGCGGGAACACAGATACGCAGTATTTT.

This clone appeared a single time. The chain employs TRBV5-1 and TRBJ2-5, with 10 bases lining up with TRBD2. From germline, CDR1 is SGHRS and CDR2 YFSETQ. The CDR3 contains 15 residues. J gave up 5 bases and V 3 bases, and 7 bases lay outside the gene matches. CDR3 sequence reads: CASSYRAGGLETQYF. CDR3 coding DNA: TGCGCCAGCAGCTACCGAGCGGGGGGGCTGGAGACCCAGTACTTC.

The rearrangement uses TRBV4-2 and TRBJ1-1, with TRBD1 identical over 9 bases. V shed 1 base and J 6 bases; nucleotides not matched to a gene: 6. The CDR3 totals 15 residues. Germline V lookup: CDR1 LGHNA, CDR2 YNFKEQ. Written as DNA, the CDR3 is TGTGCCAGCAGCCAAGGGGGACAGGGAATGGCTGAAGCTTTCTTT. Translating it yields CASSQGGQGMAEAFF.

The chain carries TRBV7-9 and TRBJ2-7; tentative D call: TRBD2 (6 bases). Germline CDR1 and CDR2: SEHNR and FQNEAQ (reference sequence). CDR3 length: 17 residues. Trimming took off 1 base at V and 3 bases at J, with 19 bases between the two ends. The CDR3 protein is CASSLGAGLGWGYEQYF. Here the CDR3 DNA reads TGTGCCAGCAGCTTAGGCGCGGGACTCGGGTGGGGCTACGAGCAGTACTTC.

The CDR3 reads CASSTAGTGTHEQYF. In nucleotides, the CDR3 is TGTGCCAGCAGTACCGCCGGGACAGGGACCCACGAGCAGTACTTC. This chain connects TRBV28 to TRBJ2-7; 9 bases map to TRBD1. The V gene's germline CDR1 is MDHEN and CDR2 SYDVKM. The junction had 10 bases not matched to a gene; V was cut back by 5 bases and J by 5 bases. This CDR3 is 15 amino acids long.

In its sample, this clone was seen once. The chain carries TRBV7-9 and TRBJ2-6; TRBD2 is a possible D gene (6 bases). The germline V gene encodes CDR1 SEHNR and CDR2 FQNEAQ (reference sequence). Trimming pared 3 bases from V and 2 bases from J, leaving 20 bases between. The CDR3 covers 19 residues. The DNA of the CDR3 is TGTGCCAGCAGCTTGTTTAGTCGGGGACTTAATACTGGGGCCAACGTCCTGACTTTC. It specifies CASSLFSRGLNTGANVLTF.

The rearrangement joins TRBV7-9 to TRBJ2-1, with D maybe TRBD2 (7 bases). Germline V gene sequence: CDR1 SEHNR, CDR2 FQNEAQ (reference sequence). CDR3 length: 15 amino acids. V was shortened by 4 bases and J by 4 bases, with 14 bases between the two germline ends. The CDR3 nucleotides read TGTGCCAGCAGCTGGGGGGGGGACACTTACAATGAGCAGTTCTTC. This sequence encodes CASSWGGDTYNEQFF.

The rearrangement uses TRBV30 and TRBJ1-2; 7 bases match TRBD1. V dropped 0 bases and J dropped 4; count of bases not matched to a gene: 5. CDR1 and CDR2 from the germline V gene are GTSNPN and SVGIG (reference sequence). CDR3 size: 14 residues. This CDR3 reads CAWSVEGALYGYTF. The CDR3 nucleotides are TGTGCCTGGAGTGTGGAGGGGGCCCTCTATGGCTACACCTTC.

The gene calls are TRBV2 and TRBJ2-1, with a weak D call TRBD2 (5 bases). Trimming left V 6 bases short and J 5 bases short, with 20 bases between. Germline V gives CDR1 SNHLY, CDR2 FYNNEI. The length of the CDR3 is 16 residues. CDR3 protein: CASSWQAQTGNNEQFF. The CDR3 region has the DNA TGTGCCAGCAGCTGGCAGGCGCAAACGGGAAACAATGAGCAGTTCTTC.

The rearrangement links TRBV29-1 to TRBJ2-7, with 11 bases aligning to TRBD1. The germline gives CDR1 SQVTM, CDR2 ANQGSEA. V was pared by 6 bases and J by 4 bases, with 8 bases of the junction left unmatched. There are 14 residues in the CDR3. CDR3 in amino acids: CSVKMGQGGYEQYF. The CDR3 coding sequence is TGCAGCGTGAAGATGGGACAGGGGGGTTACGAGCAGTACTTC.

The count of this clone is one. The genes are TRBV6-5 and TRBJ1-1, with D perhaps matching TRBD1 (5 bases). This CDR3 is built from 14 residues. The V end was cut by 3 bases, the J end by 4 bases, with 12 bases between. Germline CDR1 MNHEY, CDR2 SVGAGI. The CDR3 DNA follows: TGTGCCAGCAGTTATTGGGGGGGGAGCACTGAAGCTTTCTTT. Translating gives CASSYWGGSTEAFF.

Only one count was recorded for this clone. The CDR3 loop is CASGLVLDRETYEQYF. CDR3 bases: TGTGCTAGTGGTTTGGTACTTGACAGGGAGACCTACGAGCAGTACTTC. The chain has TRBV12-5 and TRBJ2-7; TRBD1 matches 7 bases. This CDR3 contains 16 residues. V gave up 0 bases and J gave up 2 bases; unmatched junction bases: 7. Per the germline V gene, CDR1 is LGHNT and CDR2 is FRNRAP.

J is TRBJ1-2 and V is TRBV11-3; 7 bases are shared with TRBD1. The trim removed 5 bases at V and 8 bases at J, leaving 11 bases unmatched. The CDR3 totals 14 residues. Germline V gene lookup returns CDR1 SGHNT and CDR2 YENEEA. Written as DNA, the CDR3 is TGTGCCAGCAGCCCTGCAGGGGGAGACGGGGGCTACACCTTC. Amino acid sequence: CASSPAGGDGGYTF.

V gene TRBV29-1 combines with J gene TRBJ1-1, with 7 bases aligning to TRBD1. The CDR3 has 14 residues. The germline gives CDR1 SQVTM, CDR2 ANQGSEA. V trimming: 5 bases; J trimming: 2 bases; junction bases outside the gene matches: 8. The CDR3 nucleotides read TGCAGCGTTCGCCGGGACAGACAAAACACTGAAGCTTTCTTT. It codes for CSVRRDRQNTEAFF.

The rearrangement joins TRBV11-3 to TRBJ2-1; D remains ambiguous. This CDR3 has 14 residues. Germline V gene data show CDR1 as SGHNT and CDR2 as YENEEA. V was clipped by 0 bases and J by 6 bases, with 9 bases between them. The CDR3 DNA sequence: TGTGCCAGCAGCTTAGACTTTTTCGGCAATGAGCAGTTCTTC. Its protein is CASSLDFFGNEQFF.